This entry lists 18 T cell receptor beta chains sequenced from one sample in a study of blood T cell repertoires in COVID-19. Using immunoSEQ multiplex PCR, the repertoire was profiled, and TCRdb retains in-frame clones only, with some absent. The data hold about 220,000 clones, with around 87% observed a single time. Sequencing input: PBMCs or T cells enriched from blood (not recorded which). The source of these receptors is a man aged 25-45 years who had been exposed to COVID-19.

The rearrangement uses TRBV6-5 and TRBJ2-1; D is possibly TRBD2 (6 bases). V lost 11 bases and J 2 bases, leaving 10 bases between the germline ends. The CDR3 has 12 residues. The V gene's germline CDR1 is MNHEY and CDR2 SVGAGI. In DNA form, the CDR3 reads TGTGCCGGCGGGGCGACCTACAATGAGCAGTTCTTC. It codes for CAGGATYNEQFF.

CDR3 sequence: CASSPAADGSGNTIYF. CDR3 bases: TGCGCCAGCAGCCCGGCTGCGGATGGCTCTGGAAACACCATATATTTT. The rearrangement links TRBV5-1 to TRBJ1-3; D remains ambiguous. V gave up 4 bases and J gave up 0 bases, with 14 bases separating them. The CDR3 consists of 16 residues. Germline values: CDR1 SGHRS, CDR2 YFSETQ.

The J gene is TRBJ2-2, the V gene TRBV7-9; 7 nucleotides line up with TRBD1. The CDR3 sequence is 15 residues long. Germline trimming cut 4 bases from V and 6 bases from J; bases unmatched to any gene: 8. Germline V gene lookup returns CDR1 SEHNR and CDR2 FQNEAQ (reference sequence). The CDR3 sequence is CASSSRDSLPGELFF. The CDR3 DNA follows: TGTGCCAGCAGCTCAAGGGACAGCTTGCCCGGGGAGCTGTTTTTT.

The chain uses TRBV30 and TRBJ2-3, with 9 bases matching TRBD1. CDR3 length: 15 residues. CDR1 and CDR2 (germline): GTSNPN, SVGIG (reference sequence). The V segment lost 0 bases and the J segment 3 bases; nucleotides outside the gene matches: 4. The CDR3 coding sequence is TGTGCCTGGAGTGTCTCGGGACAGGGTACAGATACGCAGTATTTT. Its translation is CAWSVSGQGTDTQYF.

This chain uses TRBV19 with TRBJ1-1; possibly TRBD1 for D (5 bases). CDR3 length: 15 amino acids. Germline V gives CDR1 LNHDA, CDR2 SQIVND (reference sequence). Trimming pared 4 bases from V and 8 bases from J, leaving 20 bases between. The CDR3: CASSRQGNQIKEAFF. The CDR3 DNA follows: TGTGCCAGTAGTAGGCAGGGAAACCAAATAAAGGAAGCTTTCTTT.

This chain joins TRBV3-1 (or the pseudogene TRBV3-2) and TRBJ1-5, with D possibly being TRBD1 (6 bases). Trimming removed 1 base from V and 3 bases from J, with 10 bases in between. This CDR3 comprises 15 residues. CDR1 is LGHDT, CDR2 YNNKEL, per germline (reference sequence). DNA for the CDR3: TGTGCCAGCAGCCAAGGCAGGGGCTACAATCAGCCCCAGCATTTT. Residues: CASSQGRGYNQPQHF.

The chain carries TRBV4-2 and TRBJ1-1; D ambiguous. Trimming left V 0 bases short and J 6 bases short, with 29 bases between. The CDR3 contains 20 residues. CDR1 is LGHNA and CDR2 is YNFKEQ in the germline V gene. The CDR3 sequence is CASSQDERGVRKFSPAEAFF. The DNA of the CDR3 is TGTGCCAGCAGCCAAGATGAGAGAGGAGTGCGAAAATTTAGCCCGGCTGAAGCTTTCTTT.

The CDR3 here is CASSPEGRKSSNSPLHF. The CDR3 nucleotides are TGCGCCAGCAGCCCGGAGGGCAGGAAATCCTCCAATTCACCCCTCCACTTT. The V call is TRBV4-1, the J call TRBJ1-6; D is undetermined. This CDR3 spans 17 amino acids. Trimming took 4 bases from V and 7 from J, leaving 20 bases between them. Germline V gives CDR1 MGHRA, CDR2 YSYEKL.

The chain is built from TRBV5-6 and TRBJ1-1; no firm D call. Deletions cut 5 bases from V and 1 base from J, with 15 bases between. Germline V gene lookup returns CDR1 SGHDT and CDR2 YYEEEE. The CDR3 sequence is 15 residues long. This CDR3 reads CASSNRRLPNTEAFF. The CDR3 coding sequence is TGTGCCAGCAGTAATAGACGACTGCCGAACACTGAAGCTTTCTTT.

CDR3: CASSLRLVQGMNTEAFF. For the CDR3, the DNA is TGTGCCAGCAGTTTACGCTTAGTTCAGGGGATGAACACTGAAGCTTTCTTT. This chain links TRBV27 with TRBJ1-1, with TRBD1 as a possible D gene (6 bases). Between the trimmed V and J ends, which lost 2 bases and 0 bases, there was a span of 16 bases. CDR3 length equals 17 residues. Germline loops: CDR1 MNHEY, CDR2 SMNVEV (reference sequence).

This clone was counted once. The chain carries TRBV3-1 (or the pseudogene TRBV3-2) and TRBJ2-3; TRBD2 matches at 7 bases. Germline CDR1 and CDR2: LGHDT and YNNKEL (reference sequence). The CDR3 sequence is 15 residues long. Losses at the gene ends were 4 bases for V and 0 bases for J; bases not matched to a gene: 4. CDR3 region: CASSRGGGSTDTQYF. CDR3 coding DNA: TGTGCCAGCAGCCGTGGGGGGGGAAGCACAGATACGCAGTATTTT.

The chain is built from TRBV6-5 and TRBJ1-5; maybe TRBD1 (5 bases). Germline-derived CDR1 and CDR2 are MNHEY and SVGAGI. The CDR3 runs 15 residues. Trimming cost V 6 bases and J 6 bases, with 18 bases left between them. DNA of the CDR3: TGTGCCAGCAGCCGTAACACCGGGGGTGGTCAGCCCCAGCATTTT. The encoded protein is CASSRNTGGGQPQHF.

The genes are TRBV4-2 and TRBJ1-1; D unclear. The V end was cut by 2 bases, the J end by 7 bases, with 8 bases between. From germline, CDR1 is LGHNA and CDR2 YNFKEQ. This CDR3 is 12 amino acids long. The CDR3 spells CASSQNRHEAFF. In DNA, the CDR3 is TGTGCCAGCAGCCAAAACAGACATGAAGCTTTCTTT.

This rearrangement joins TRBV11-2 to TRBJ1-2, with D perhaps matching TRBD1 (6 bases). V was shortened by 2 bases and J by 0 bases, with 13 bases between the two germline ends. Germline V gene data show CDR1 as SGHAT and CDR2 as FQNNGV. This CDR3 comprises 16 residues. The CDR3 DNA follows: TGTGCCAGCAGCTTACCTATGACAGGTTCTAACTATGGCTACACCTTC. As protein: CASSLPMTGSNYGYTF.

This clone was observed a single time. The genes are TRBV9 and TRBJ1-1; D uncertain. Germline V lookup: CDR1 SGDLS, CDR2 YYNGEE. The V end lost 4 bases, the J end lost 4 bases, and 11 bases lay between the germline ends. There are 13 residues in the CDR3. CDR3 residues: CASSLTWATEAFF. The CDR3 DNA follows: TGTGCCAGCAGCCTAACCTGGGCCACTGAAGCTTTCTTT.

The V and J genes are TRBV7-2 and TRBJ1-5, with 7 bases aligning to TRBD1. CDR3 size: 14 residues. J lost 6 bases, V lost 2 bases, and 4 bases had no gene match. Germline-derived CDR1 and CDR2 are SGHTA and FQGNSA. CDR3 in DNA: TGTGCCAGCAGCTTAAACAGGGGACCTCAGCCCCAGCATTTT. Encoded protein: CASSLNRGPQPQHF.

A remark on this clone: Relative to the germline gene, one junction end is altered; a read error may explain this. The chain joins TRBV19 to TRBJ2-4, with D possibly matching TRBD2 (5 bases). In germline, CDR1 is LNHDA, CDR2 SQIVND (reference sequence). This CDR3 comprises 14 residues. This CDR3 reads CASSIAWTARYGDF. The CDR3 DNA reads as TGTGCCAGTAGTATAGCTTGGACGGCCCGCTACGGGGACTTC.

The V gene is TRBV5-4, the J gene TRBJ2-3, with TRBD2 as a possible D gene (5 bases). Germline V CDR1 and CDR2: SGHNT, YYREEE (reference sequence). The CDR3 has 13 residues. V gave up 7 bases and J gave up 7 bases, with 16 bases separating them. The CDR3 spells CASQWWGENTQYF. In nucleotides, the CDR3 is TGTGCCAGCCAATGGTGGGGAGAGAATACGCAGTATTTT.